This record concerns one T cell receptor beta chain sequence. This clonotype was observed many times. Which antigen it targets is not known. Base qualities are not recorded, but no much larger clone differs from it by a single base. This sample was taken from a study of CD8+CD57+ T cells in acquired aplastic anemia (dated by TCRdb to 2017 to 2018). Turning to the overall study: A mean of 3.2 ug of DNA, ranging from roughly 0.2 to 30 ug, was extracted from sorted CD4+ and CD8+ cells. CD8+CD57+ expansion was defined as a frequency above the mean frequency observed in healthy subjects. Points the paper makes about the study in general: Some 30 CD8+ CDR3 sequences were found to be shared between patients and controls, but these sequences appeared to be highly expressed in patients and within the immunodominant clones of the patients. No significant difference in CD8+ Simpson's diversity was found between patients and healthy controls (P=0.060).

Genomic DNA served as template for TCR beta VDJ combination and CDR3 sequence profiling. An Illumina HiSeq 2000 was the platform used for TCR repertoire sequencing. The paper's data handling went like this. TRBV/TRBJ rearrangement plots, CDR3 size and DJ length profiles, and Simpson's diversity index were used to assess repertoires. The most abundant DNA sequence in the deep sequencing data was taken as the immunodominant clone. CDR3 amino acid sequences were screened for sharing across subjects and compared with published repertoires and the VDJdb database. TCRdb took the public reads, trimmed them with fastp at Q25, ran MiXCR for clone calling and kept in-frame beta chains. All rows with the same CDR3 protein become a single entry with the most common DNA and genes. The V and J calls here are based on TCRdb, not the publication. The sample contains hundreds of thousands of distinct CDR3 sequences, over 25% of them found a single time. Of the sample, roughly 0.8% falls within the top ten clones.

Patients chosen for sequencing had shown expansion of CD8+CD57+ cells by flow cytometry. All patients had severe acquired aplastic anemia diagnosed by International Study of Aplastic Anemia and Agranulocytosis and Camitta criteria. Patients had received no therapy at the time of blood sampling. TCR repertoires of sorted CD4+ and CD8+ blood T cells from severe aplastic anemia patients and healthy subjects were deep-sequenced in the study. Patients were enrolled under clinicaltrials.gov protocols 00001620, 01623167, 00001397, 00071045, 00081523 and 00961064 in the USA. Ficoll-Paque density gradient centrifugation was used to isolate peripheral blood mononuclear cells. Before DNA was extracted, CD4+ and CD8+ T cells were sorted using either FACS or magnetic beads. Its CDR3 holds 12 amino acids, cysteine through phenylalanine. Of the read, only the CDR3 DNA is kept; its 36 bases are in frame from base 1. V and J lose 6 bases and 4 bases, and a span of 9 bases separates them. Taken from the germline V gene, the CDR1 and CDR2 loops are SGHVS and FNYEAQ.

The origin of this receptor is a human donor with aplastic anemia. This receptor chain uses TRBV7-6 and TRBJ1-1; the D gene is not confidently resolved. The sample comprised sorted CD4+, CD8+, or CD8+CD57+ T cells (not recorded which) from PBMCs. The CDR3 protein sequence reads: CASRGYGTEAFF. The DNA sequence is as follows: TGTGCCAGCAGGGGGTATGGCACTGAAGCTTTCTTT. When the CDR3 is completed using the reference TRBV7-6 and TRBJ1-1 genes on either side, the full variable domain is GAGVSQSPRYKVTKRGQDVALRCDPISGHVSLYWYRQALGQGPEFLTYFNYEAQQDKSGLPNDRFSAERPEGSISTLTIQRTEQRDSAMYRCASRGYGTEAFFGQGTRLTVV.